This T cell receptor beta chain was recorded in a study of T cell responses to AZD1222 COVID-19 vaccine. Study-wide context: Recipients boosted at about 4 weeks or about 12 weeks are pooled.

This table comes from immunoSEQ multiplex PCR, and its TCRdb copy is limited to in-frame clones, with some not included. The data hold around 140,000 clones, with under 95% observed a single time. Broader study findings: All repertoire sampling was performed exclusively after the peak T cell response. Only a handful of AZD1222 recipients, several in all, had baseline seropositivity. White British donors predominated, females outnumbered males, and clonal diversity was possibly underestimated.

A note on this clone: Its matching antigen is unknown.

The receptor was derived from an adult in good health. The sequenced sample was peripheral blood, obtained on day 0 of AZD1222 vaccination.

Written as DNA, the CDR3 is TGTGCCAGCAGCTTCGGGACTAGCGGCTCCTACGAGCAGTACTTC. Translated, it gives CASSFGTSGSYEQYF. The genes are TRBV5-4 and TRBJ2-7; TRBD2 agrees at 11 bases. Germline loops: CDR1 SGHNT, CDR2 YYREEE (reference sequence). This CDR3 is 15 amino acids long. V dropped 2 bases and J dropped 0; count of bases not matched to a gene: 1.